Below are 17 T cell receptor beta chains sequenced from a single sample in a study of cytomegalovirus exposure and HLA in healthy donors (dated by TCRdb to about 2017). Library generation was performed with the immunoSEQ multiplex PCR assay. The multiplex PCR relied on a mix of 60 forward primers for TCR Vbeta segments and 13 reverse primers for TCR Jbeta segments. This immuneACCESS table, as held by TCRdb, lists in-frame sequences with V and J called but not all clones. Of the missing ones, under half trace to an unresolved V gene in checked studies; the others have no known cause. For this sample the table gives 200,000 to 300,000 clones, of which about 86% were detected only once. The ten largest make up about 7.3% of the sample. Source material: PBMCs. The receptors here all came from a woman aged 60-70 years in good health and CMV-seropositive.

CDR3 in amino acids: CASSLSLGLSTDTQYF. CDR3 DNA sequence: TGTGCCAGCAGTTTATCCTTGGGACTCAGCACAGATACGCAGTATTTT. This sequence joins TRBV27 and TRBJ2-3; D is perhaps TRBD2 (6 bases). The germline V gene encodes CDR1 MNHEY and CDR2 SMNVEV (reference sequence). The CDR3 length is 16 residues. The germline V and J ends were trimmed by 0 bases and 0 bases, with 10 bases remaining between them.

V usage is TRBV5-1 and J usage is TRBJ2-1; 8 bases agree with TRBD2. Germline V gene data show CDR1 as SGHRS and CDR2 as YFSETQ. The V and J ends lost 3 bases and 5 bases, in that order; junction bases with no gene match: 13. This CDR3 is built from 17 residues. The chain's CDR3 is CASSSLKRESWDNEQFF. The CDR3 DNA reads as TGCGCCAGCAGCTCCCTGAAGCGGGAGAGTTGGGACAATGAGCAGTTCTTC.

This rearrangement joins TRBV5-1 to TRBJ2-1; 11 bases map to TRBD2. Trimming cost V 2 bases and J 7 bases; bases outside gene matches: 5. Looked up from germline, CDR1 is SGHRS and CDR2 is YFSETQ. This CDR3 region has 15 residues. As DNA, the CDR3 is TGCGCCAGCAGCTTCGTTACTAGCGGGGGTAATGAGCAGTTCTTC. This gives the protein CASSFVTSGGNEQFF.

As to this clone: A junction boundary mismatches the germline segment, possibly from a read error. The rearrangement links TRBV28 to TRBJ2-5, with 7 bases lining up with TRBD2. CDR1 MDHEN and CDR2 SYDVKM come from the germline V gene. CDR3 length equals 15 residues. CDR3 DNA: TGTGCCAGCACTTTAGGCGGGACTATCTGGGAGACCCAGTACTTC. Amino acids: CASTLGGTIWETQYF.

The rearrangement links TRBV5-4 to TRBJ1-1, with TRBD1 identical over 8 bases. The CDR3 runs 13 residues. The J segment lost 4 bases and the V segment lost 5 bases, leaving 4 bases of the junction unmatched. Germline CDR1 SGHNT, CDR2 YYREEE (reference sequence). CDR3 sequence: CASSHDRGTEAFF. The CDR3 DNA follows: TGTGCCAGCAGTCATGACAGGGGCACTGAAGCTTTCTTT.

This clone was observed a single time. The chain has TRBV12-5 and TRBJ1-3, with D possibly being TRBD1 (6 bases). The CDR3 sequence is 14 residues long. The germline V gene encodes CDR1 LGHNT and CDR2 FRNRAP. Trimming left V 7 bases short and J 0 bases short, with 10 bases between. The CDR3 region has the DNA TGTGCTAGTGTCCTGACAGGCTCTGGAAACACCATATATTTT. Residues: CASVLTGSGNTIYF.

This rearrangement joins TRBV9 to TRBJ2-3, with TRBD2 matching over 7 bases. V was pared by 0 bases and J by 2 bases, with 9 bases of the junction left unmatched. Germline loops: CDR1 SGDLS, CDR2 YYNGEE. The CDR3 extends over 17 amino acids. CDR3 sequence reads: CASSVEGWGGFTDTQYF. CDR3 DNA sequence: TGTGCCAGCAGCGTAGAGGGGTGGGGAGGGTTCACAGATACGCAGTATTTT.

This clone was detected a few times. The chain uses TRBV6-6 and TRBJ2-7; 9 nucleotides agree with TRBD2. Trimming took 0 bases from V and 3 from J; bases not matched to a gene: 6. The germline gives CDR1 MNHNY, CDR2 SVGAGI (reference sequence). This CDR3 comprises 16 residues. The CDR3 DNA reads as TGTGCCAGCAGTTACTCGTATAGCGGGAGAATCTACGAGCAGTACTTC. It yields the protein CASSYSYSGRIYEQYF.

The V and J genes are TRBV18 and TRBJ2-3; 9 nucleotides line up with TRBD2. J was trimmed by 2 bases and V by 3 bases; bases with no gene match: 6. This CDR3 spans 16 amino acids. Germline CDR1 KGHSH, CDR2 LQKENI. The CDR3 coding sequence is TGTGCCAGCTCACCGCGGCGACTAGCGGCCACAGATACGCAGTATTTT. This gives the protein CASSPRRLAATDTQYF.

The chain recombines TRBV6-1 with TRBJ2-7; TRBD1 might be the D (5 bases). Germline-derived CDR1 and CDR2 are MNHNS and SASEGT. V lost 3 bases and J lost 4, with 7 bases in between. The CDR3 spans 12 residues. The CDR3 spells CASSDQGYEQYF. The CDR3 region has the DNA TGTGCCAGCAGTGACCAGGGATACGAGCAGTACTTC.

The chain recombines TRBV7-3 with TRBJ2-5, with TRBD1 as a possible D gene (6 bases). The V gene's germline CDR1 is SGHTA and CDR2 FQGTGA. V lost 5 bases, J lost 5 bases, and 12 bases lay in between. The CDR3 has 13 amino acids. CDR3 sequence: CASSLDRMETQYF. CDR3 sequence (DNA): TGTGCCAGCAGCCTCGACAGGATGGAGACCCAGTACTTC.

The chain employs TRBV5-4 and TRBJ1-5; D perhaps matches TRBD1 (6 bases). The V and J ends lost 0 bases and 5 bases respectively, with 12 bases between them. From germline, CDR1 is SGHNT and CDR2 YYREEE (reference sequence). The CDR3 contains 15 residues. DNA for the CDR3: TGTGCCAGCAGCTTGGGGGGGACACCAGATCAGCCCCAGCATTTT. Amino acid sequence: CASSLGGTPDQPQHF.

This clone was observed a single time. J is TRBJ2-1 and V is TRBV11-2; maybe TRBD1 (6 bases). V shed 5 bases and J shed 5 bases, with 16 bases lying between them. This CDR3 region has 15 residues. From germline, CDR1 is SGHAT and CDR2 FQNNGV. The CDR3 spells CASSPNGQPDNEQFF. The CDR3 region has the DNA TGTGCCAGCAGCCCGAATGGACAGCCTGACAATGAGCAGTTCTTC.

The chain joins TRBV10-1 to TRBJ1-1; D ambiguous. V was clipped by 3 bases and J by 3 bases, with 11 bases between them. Looked up from germline, CDR1 is WNHNN and CDR2 is SYGVQD (reference sequence). The CDR3 extends over 14 amino acids. The CDR3 here is CASSESQSHTEAFF. CDR3 DNA sequence: TGCGCCAGCAGTGAATCGCAGTCCCACACTGAAGCTTTCTTT.

This clone came up a few times. This chain links TRBV5-6 with TRBJ2-7; a weak D match, TRBD2 (5 bases). V was cut by 0 bases and J by 0 bases, with 7 bases left in between. CDR1 SGHDT and CDR2 YYEEEE come from the germline V gene. The length of the CDR3 is 14 residues. CDR3 in DNA: TGTGCCAGCAGCTTGGAAGGGAGCTCCTACGAGCAGTACTTC. It is translated as CASSLEGSSYEQYF. Full variable domain (missing parts from reference TRBV5-6 and TRBJ2-7): DAGVTQSPTHLIKTRGQQVTLRCSPKSGHDTVSWYQQALGQGPQFIFQYYEEEERQRGNFPDRFSGHQFPNYSSELNVNALLLGDSALYLCASSLEGSSYEQYFGPGTRLTVT.

The chain recombines TRBV11-2 with TRBJ2-4; TRBD1 is a possible D gene (6 bases). The germline gives CDR1 SGHAT, CDR2 FQNNGV. There are 17 residues in the CDR3. Trimming took off 5 bases at V and 0 bases at J, with 17 bases between the two ends. The CDR3 region has the DNA TGTGCCAGCAGCACCTTTCCGACAGGCCGAGCCAAAAACATTCAGTACTTC. Amino acid sequence: CASSTFPTGRAKNIQYF.

The rearrangement joins TRBV19 to TRBJ1-2, with D possibly matching TRBD1 (6 bases). V gave up 6 bases and J gave up 8 bases, with 13 bases separating them. The CDR3 covers 12 residues. Per germline, CDR1 LNHDA and CDR2 SQIVND (reference sequence). The chain's CDR3 is CASRSGGAGYTF. The CDR3 coding sequence is TGTGCCAGTAGATCTGGGGGGGCCGGCTACACCTTC.